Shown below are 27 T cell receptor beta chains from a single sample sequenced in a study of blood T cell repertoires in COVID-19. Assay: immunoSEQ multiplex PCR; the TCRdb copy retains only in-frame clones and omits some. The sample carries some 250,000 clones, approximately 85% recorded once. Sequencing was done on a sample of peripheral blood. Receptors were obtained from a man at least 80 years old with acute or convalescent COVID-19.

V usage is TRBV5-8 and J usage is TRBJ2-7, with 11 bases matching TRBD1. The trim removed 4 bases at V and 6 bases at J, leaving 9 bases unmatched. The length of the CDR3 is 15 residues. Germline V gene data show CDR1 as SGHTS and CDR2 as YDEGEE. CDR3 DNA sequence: TGTGCCAGCAGCGGGGACAGGGGGTTATACGGCGAGCAGTACTTC. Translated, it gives CASSGDRGLYGEQYF.

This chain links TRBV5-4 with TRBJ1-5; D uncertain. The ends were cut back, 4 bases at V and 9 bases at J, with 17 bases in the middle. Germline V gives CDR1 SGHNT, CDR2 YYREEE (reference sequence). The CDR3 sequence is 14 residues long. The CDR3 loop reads CASSLDGSQSPQHF. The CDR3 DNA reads TGTGCCAGCAGCCTGGACGGGTCCCAGTCGCCCCAGCATTTT.

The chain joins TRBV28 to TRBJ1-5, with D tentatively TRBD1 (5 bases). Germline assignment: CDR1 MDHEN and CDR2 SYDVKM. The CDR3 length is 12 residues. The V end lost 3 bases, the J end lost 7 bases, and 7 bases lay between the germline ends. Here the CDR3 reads CASSLGRQPQHF. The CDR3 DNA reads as TGTGCCAGCAGTTTGGGGCGGCAGCCCCAGCATTTT.

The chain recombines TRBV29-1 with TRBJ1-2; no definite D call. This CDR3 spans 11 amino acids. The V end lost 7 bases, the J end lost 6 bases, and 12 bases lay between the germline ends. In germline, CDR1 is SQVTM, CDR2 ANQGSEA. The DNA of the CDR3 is TGCAGCGCCTACGGGGTGAATGGCTACACCTTC. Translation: CSAYGVNGYTF.

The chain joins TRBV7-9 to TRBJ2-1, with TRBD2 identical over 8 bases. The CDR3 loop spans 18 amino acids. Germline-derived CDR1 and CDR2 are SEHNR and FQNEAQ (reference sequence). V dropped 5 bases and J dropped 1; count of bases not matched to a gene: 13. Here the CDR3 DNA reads TGTGCCAGCAGCCCGCTCACTAGCGGTGCCGCTTCCTACAATGAGCAGTTCTTC. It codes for CASSPLTSGAASYNEQFF.

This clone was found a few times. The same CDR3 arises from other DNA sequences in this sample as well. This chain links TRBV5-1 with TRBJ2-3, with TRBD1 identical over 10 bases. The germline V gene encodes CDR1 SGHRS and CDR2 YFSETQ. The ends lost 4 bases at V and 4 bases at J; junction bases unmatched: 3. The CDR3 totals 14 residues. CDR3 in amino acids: CASSLGQGADTQYF. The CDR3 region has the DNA TGCGCCAGCAGCCTAGGACAGGGGGCAGATACGCAGTATTTT.

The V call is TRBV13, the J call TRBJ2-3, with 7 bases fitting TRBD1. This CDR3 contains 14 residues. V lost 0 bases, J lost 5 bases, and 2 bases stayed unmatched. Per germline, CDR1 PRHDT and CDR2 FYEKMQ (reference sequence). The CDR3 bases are TGTGCCAGCAGCTTAGGACAGGGGCAAGATACGCAGTATTTT. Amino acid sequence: CASSLGQGQDTQYF.

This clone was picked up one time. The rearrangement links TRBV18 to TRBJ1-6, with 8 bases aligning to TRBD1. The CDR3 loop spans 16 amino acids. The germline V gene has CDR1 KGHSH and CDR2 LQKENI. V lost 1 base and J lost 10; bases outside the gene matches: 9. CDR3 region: CASSPQQTGGESPLHF. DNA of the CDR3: TGTGCCAGCTCACCACAACAAACAGGGGGAGAATCACCCCTCCACTTT.

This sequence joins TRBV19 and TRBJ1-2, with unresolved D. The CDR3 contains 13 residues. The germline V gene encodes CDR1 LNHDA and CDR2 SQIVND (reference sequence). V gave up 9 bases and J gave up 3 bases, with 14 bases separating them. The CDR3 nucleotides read TGTGCCAGCACAGACACGGTCTACTATGGCTACACCTTC. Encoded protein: CASTDTVYYGYTF.

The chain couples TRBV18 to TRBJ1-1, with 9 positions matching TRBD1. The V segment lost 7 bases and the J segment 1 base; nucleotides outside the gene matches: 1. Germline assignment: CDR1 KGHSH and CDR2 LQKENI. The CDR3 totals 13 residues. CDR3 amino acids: CASLGQGNTEAFF. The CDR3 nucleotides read TGTGCCAGCTTGGGACAGGGGAACACTGAAGCTTTCTTT. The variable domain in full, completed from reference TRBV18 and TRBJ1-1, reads NAGVMQNPRHLVRRRGQEARLRCSPMKGHSHVYWYRQLPEEGLKFMVYLQKENIIDESGMPKERFSAEFPKEGPSILRIQQVVRGDSAAYFCASLGQGNTEAFFGQGTRLTVV.

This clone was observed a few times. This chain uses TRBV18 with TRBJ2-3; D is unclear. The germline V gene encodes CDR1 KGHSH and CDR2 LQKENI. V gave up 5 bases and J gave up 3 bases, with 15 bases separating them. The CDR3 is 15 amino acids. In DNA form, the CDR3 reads TGTGCCAGCTCAGTAGAGTCCCCTCCGACAGATACGCAGTATTTT. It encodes CASSVESPPTDTQYF.

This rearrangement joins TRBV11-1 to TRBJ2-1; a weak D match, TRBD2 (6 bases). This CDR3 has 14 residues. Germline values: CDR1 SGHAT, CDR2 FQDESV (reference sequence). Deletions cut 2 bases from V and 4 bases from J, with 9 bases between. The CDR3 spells CASSLRLGYNEQFF. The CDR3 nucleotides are TGTGCCAGCAGCTTAAGACTAGGGTACAATGAGCAGTTCTTC.

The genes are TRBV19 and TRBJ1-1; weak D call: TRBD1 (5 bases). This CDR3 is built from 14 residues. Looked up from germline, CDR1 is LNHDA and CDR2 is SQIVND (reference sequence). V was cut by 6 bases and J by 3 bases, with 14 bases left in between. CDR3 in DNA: TGTGCCAGTAGCCTGCAGGGTCGGGACACTGAAGCTTTCTTT. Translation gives CASSLQGRDTEAFF.

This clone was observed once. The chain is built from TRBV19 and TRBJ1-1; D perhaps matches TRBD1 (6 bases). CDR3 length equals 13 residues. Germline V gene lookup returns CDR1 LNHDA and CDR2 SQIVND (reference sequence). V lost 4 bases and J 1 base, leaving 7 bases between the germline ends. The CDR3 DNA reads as TGTGCCAGTAGTACACAGGGGAACACTGAAGCTTTCTTT. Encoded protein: CASSTQGNTEAFF.

For the CDR3, the DNA is TGTGCCAGCAGTAACTGGGGGGGCGCTGGTTCACCCCTCCACTTT. It codes for CASSNWGGAGSPLHF. The chain joins TRBV7-2 to TRBJ1-6; D may be TRBD1 (6 bases). The germline V gene encodes CDR1 SGHTA and CDR2 FQGNSA. Trimming left V 6 bases short and J 9 bases short, with 18 bases between. CDR3 length equals 15 residues.

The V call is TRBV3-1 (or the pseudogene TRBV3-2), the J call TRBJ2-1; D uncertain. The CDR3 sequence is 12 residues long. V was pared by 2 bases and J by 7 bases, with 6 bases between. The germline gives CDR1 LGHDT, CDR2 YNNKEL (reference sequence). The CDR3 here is CASSQQDNEQFF. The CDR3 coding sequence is TGTGCCAGCAGCCAACAGGATAATGAGCAGTTCTTC.

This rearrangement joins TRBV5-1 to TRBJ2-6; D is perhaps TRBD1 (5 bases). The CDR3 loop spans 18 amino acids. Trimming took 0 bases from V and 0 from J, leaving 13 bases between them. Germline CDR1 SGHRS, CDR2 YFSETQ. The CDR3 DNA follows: TGCGCCAGCAGCTTGGACTGGCAGGGAAGCTCTGGGGCCAACGTCCTGACTTTC. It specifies CASSLDWQGSSGANVLTF.

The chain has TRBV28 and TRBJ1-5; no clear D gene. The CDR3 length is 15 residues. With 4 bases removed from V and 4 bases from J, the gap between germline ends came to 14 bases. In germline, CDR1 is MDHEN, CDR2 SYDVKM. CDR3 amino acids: CASSSPAGNNQPQHF. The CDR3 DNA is TGTGCCAGCAGTTCCCCAGCCGGGAATAATCAGCCCCAGCATTTT.

The CDR3 nucleotides are TGTGCCAGCAGCTCCGGACAGGGAGACCCTGAAGCTTTCTTT. The encoded protein is CASSSGQGDPEAFF. The chain carries TRBV11-3 and TRBJ1-1; 8 bases match TRBD1. Germline V gene data show CDR1 as SGHNT and CDR2 as YENEEA. This CDR3 spans 14 amino acids. Losses at the gene ends were 4 bases for V and 6 bases for J; bases not matched to a gene: 7.

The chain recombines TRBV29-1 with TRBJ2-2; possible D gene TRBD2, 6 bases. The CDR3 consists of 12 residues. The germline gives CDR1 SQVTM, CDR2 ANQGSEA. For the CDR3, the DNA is TGCAGTGGGGGTGCGGGAACCGGGGAGCTGTTTTTT. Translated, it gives CSGGAGTGELFF.

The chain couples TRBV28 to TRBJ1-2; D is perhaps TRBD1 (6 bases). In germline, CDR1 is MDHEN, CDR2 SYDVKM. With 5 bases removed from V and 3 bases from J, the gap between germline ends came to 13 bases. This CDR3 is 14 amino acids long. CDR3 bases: TGTGCCAGCAGTGTCAGGGGCTTCGACTATGGCTACACCTTC. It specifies CASSVRGFDYGYTF.

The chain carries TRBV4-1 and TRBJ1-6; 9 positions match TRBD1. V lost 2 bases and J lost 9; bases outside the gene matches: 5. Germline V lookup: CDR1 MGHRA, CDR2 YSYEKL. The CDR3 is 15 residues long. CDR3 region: CASSQRTGESSPLHF. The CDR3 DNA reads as TGCGCCAGCAGCCAACGGACAGGGGAGAGTTCACCCCTCCACTTT.

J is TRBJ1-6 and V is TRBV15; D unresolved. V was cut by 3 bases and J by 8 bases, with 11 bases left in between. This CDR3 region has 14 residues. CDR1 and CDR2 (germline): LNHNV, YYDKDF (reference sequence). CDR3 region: CATSSPRRYSPLHF. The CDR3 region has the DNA TGTGCCACCAGCAGCCCCAGGCGTTATTCACCCCTCCACTTT.

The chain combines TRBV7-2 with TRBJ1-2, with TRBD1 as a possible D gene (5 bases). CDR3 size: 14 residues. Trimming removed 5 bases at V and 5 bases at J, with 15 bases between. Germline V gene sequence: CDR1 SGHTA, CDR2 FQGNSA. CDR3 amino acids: CASSQPTESYGYTF. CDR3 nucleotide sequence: TGTGCCAGCAGCCAGCCGACAGAGTCTTATGGCTACACCTTC.

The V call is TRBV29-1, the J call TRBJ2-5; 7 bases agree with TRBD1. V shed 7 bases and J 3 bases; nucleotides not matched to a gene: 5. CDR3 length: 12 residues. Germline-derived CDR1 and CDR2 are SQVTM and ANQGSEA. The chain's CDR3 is CSAGTVKETQYF. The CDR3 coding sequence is TGCAGCGCCGGGACAGTAAAAGAGACCCAGTACTTC. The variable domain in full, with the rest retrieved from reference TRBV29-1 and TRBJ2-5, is SAVISQKPSRDICQRGTSLTIQCQVDSQVTMMFWYRQQPGQSLTLIATANQGSEATYESGFVIDKFPISRPNLTFSTLTVSNMSPEDSSIYLCSAGTVKETQYFGPGTRLLVL.

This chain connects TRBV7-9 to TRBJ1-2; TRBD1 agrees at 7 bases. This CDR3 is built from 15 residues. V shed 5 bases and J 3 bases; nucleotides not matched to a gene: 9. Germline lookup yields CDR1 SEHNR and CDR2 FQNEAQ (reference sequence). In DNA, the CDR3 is TGTGCCAGCAGCGAAAGGGGGCAGGGGTACTATGGCTACACCTTC. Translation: CASSERGQGYYGYTF.

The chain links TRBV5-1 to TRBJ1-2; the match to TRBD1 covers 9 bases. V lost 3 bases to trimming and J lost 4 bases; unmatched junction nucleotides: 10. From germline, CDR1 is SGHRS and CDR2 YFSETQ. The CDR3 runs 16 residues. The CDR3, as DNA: TGCGCCAGCAGCTCCGGGACAGGGTTTGCTACCTATGGCTACACCTTC. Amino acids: CASSSGTGFATYGYTF.